Here is one T cell receptor (beta chain) with its context. Its antigen specificity is not known. No qualities accompany the bases; no much larger clone lies one base away. In the prospective study, participants were about 18 to 90 years old, resided in about two dozen geographic areas of the United States, and were enrolled through a virtual design. In the prospective study, cohorts were assigned on the basis of participant-reported clinical history obtained from a screening survey and a study questionnaire. ImmuneRACE Cohort 3 recovered participants were defined by two consecutive negative NP/OP PCR tests, healthcare professional clearance, or symptom resolution. Mobile phlebotomists in the prospective study collected whole blood, serum and a nasopharyngeal or oropharyngeal swab from every participant. Prospective study participants could optionally give additional blood draws and questionnaires over an approximately two-month period. Blood samples from the prospective study were shipped frozen or at room temperature prior to DNA extraction.

This entry is derived from a study of blood T cell repertoires in COVID-19 (dated by TCRdb to about 2020). With regard to the full study: Samples from collaborators originated in the United States, Italy and Spain and spanned both the acute and convalescent phases of COVID-19. The sample metadata nearly always contained a de-identified subject ID, COVID-19 status, age in years and sex. The samples were drawn from the first 160 participants of the ongoing ImmuneRACE study and from over 950 subjects provided by 6 global collaborators. The dataset comprised deeply sampled blood TCRbeta repertoires from subjects exposed to, actively infected with, or recovered from COVID-19. The repertoires were made available in a free public database intended to serve as a resource for research on the immune response to SARS-CoV-2. Where available, HLA class I and class II types were obtained from metadata supplied by the sample provider rather than from assay-based typing. The material from the prospective study consisted of cDNA or gDNA derived from T cells, B-cell-depleted T cells, or PBMCs. Broader findings and caveats from the paper: Clinical and demographic metadata were provided uncurated, with the amount varying by source and participant.

TCRbeta CDR3 regions were amplified from genomic DNA using the immunoSEQ Assay, a bias-controlled multiplex PCR. In the paper's pipeline: The number of nucleated cells in each sample was estimated by amplification of reference gene primers within the assay. Sequence reads were collapsed and filtered to measure the absolute abundance of every unique TCRbeta CDR3 rearrangement. For each sample, productive Simpson clonality was calculated by taking the square root of Simpson's diversity index across productive rearrangements. This is the immuneACCESS table as TCRdb keeps it, with only in-frame sequences that have V and J called. A part of the clones is gone; compared with another copy, unresolved V genes explain less than half, and the rest is unexplained. The V and J calls and the clone size are those of that table, but D and trimming were determined from the DNA. In all, the sample holds 300,000 to 350,000 clones, and roughly 91% of those were seen once. The ten most abundant clones make up around 9% of the sample.

Trimming at the junction amounts to 5 bases on V and 2 bases on J, and the germline ends lie 15 bases apart. Reading the germline V gene gives CDR1 MDHEN and CDR2 SYDVKM. Counted from cysteine to phenylalanine, this CDR3 has 15 amino acids. The only DNA kept is the CDR3, 45 bases in frame from the first base. The chain is encoded by TRBV28 joined to TRBJ1-2, and the D gene may be TRBD1, 5 bases matching. This TCR came from a woman aged 25-40 years who had recovered from COVID-19. The material sequenced was PBMCs or T cells enriched from blood (not recorded which). The DNA is as follows: TGTGCCAGCAGTCCCTCGGGGGGGACGAACTATGGCTACACCTTC. It translates as CASSPSGGTNYGYTF.